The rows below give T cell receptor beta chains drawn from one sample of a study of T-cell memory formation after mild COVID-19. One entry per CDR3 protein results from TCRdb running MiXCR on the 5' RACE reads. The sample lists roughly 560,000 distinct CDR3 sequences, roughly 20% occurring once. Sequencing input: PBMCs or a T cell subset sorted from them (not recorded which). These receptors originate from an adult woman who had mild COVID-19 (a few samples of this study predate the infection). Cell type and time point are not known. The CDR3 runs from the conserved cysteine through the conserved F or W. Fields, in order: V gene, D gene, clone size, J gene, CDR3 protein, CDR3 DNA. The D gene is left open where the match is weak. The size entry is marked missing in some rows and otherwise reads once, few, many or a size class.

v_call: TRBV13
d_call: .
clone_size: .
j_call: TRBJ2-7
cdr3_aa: CASSGRTAYEQYF
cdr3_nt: TGTGCCAGCAGCGGGCGGACAGCCTACGAGCAGTACTTC

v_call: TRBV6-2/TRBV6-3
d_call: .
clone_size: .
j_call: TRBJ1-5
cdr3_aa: CARGSTPGQPQHF
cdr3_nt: TGTGCCAGGGGGTCTACCCCAGGTCAGCCCCAGCATTTT

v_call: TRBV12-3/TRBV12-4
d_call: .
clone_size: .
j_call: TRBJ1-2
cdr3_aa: CASTPGSSYGYTF
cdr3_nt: TGTGCCAGCACCCCAGGGTCGAGCTATGGCTACACCTTC

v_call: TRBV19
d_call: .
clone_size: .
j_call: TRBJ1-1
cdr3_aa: CASSISLAGTEAFF
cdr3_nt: TGTGCCAGTAGTATATCCCTGGCGGGCACTGAAGCTTTCTTT

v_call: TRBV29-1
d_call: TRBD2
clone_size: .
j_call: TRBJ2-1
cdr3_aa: CSVTAPGLERGEQFF
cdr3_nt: TGCAGCGTCACTGCCCCGGGACTAGAGCGTGGTGAGCAGTTCTTC

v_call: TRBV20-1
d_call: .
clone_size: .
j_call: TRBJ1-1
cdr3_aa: CSAPIRRLNTEAFF
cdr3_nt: TGCAGTGCTCCCATTAGACGGCTGAACACTGAAGCTTTCTTT

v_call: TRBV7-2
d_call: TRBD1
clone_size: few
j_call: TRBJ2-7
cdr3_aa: CASRLRTGGSYEQYF
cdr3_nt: TGTGCCAGCAGATTAAGGACAGGGGGCTCCTACGAGCAGTACTTC

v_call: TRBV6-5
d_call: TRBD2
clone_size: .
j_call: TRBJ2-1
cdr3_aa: CASSYSWGGVSEQFF
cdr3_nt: TGTGCCAGCAGTTACTCTTGGGGAGGGGTGAGTGAGCAGTTCTTC

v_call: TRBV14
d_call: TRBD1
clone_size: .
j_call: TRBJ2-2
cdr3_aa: CASSHRTGTNTGELFF
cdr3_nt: TGTGCCAGCAGCCACAGGACAGGGACGAACACCGGGGAGCTGTTTTTT

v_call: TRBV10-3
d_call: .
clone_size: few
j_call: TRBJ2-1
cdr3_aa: CAISDGQSSYNEQFF
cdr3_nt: TGTGCCATCAGTGATGGGCAGAGCTCCTACAATGAGCAGTTCTTC

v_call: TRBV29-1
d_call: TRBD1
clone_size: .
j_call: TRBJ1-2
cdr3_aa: CSVPGQGADPHGYTF
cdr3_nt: TGCAGCGTTCCGGGACAGGGGGCCGATCCTCATGGCTACACCTTC

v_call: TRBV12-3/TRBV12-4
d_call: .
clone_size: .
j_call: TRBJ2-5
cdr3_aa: CASSFRGAETQYF
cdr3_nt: TGTGCCAGCAGTTTTCGGGGGGCAGAGACCCAGTACTTC

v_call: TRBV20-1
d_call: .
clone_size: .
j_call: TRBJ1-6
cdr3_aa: CSAPGSGNSPLHF
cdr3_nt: TGCAGTGCTCCAGGGTCTGGCAATTCACCCCTCCACTTT

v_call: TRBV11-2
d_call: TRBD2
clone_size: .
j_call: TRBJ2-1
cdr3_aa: CASSSSGTSYNEQFF
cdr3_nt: TGTGCCAGCAGCTCTAGCGGAACCTCCTACAATGAGCAGTTCTTC

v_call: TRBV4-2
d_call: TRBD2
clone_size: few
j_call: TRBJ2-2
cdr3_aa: CASSLKAGIAGGAGELFF
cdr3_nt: TGTGCCAGCAGCCTAAAGGCGGGGATAGCGGGAGGCGCCGGGGAGCTGTTTTTT

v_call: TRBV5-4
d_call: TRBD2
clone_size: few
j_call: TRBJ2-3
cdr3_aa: CASSLVTGGITDTQYF
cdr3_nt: TGTGCCAGCAGCTTGGTGACGGGGGGTATCACAGATACGCAGTATTTT

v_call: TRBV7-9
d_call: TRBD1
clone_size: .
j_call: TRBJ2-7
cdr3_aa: CASSRRDSSTYEQYF
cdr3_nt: TGTGCCAGCAGCCGTCGGGACAGTTCCACCTACGAGCAGTACTTC

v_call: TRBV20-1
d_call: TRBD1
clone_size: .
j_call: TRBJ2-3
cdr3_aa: CSATSDRGSTDTQYF
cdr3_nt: TGCAGTGCCACCTCGGACAGGGGTAGCACAGATACGCAGTATTTT

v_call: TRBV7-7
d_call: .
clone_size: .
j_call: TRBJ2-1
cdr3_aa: CASSSGLQVYNEQFF
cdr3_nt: TGTGCTAGCAGCTCCGGACTGCAGGTTTACAATGAGCAGTTCTTC

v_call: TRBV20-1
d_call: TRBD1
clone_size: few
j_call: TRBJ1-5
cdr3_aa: CSARETGGSQPQHF
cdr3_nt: TGCAGTGCTAGGGAGACAGGGGGCTCTCAGCCCCAGCATTTT

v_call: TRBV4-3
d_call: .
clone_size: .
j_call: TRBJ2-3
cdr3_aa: CASSHRSSRSDTQYF
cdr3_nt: TGCGCCAGCAGCCACCGGTCTAGCAGATCCGATACGCAGTATTTT

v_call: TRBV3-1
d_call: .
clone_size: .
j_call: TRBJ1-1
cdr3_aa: CASSPEDRNTEAFF
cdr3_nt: TGTGCCAGCAGTCCGGAGGACAGGAACACTGAAGCTTTCTTT

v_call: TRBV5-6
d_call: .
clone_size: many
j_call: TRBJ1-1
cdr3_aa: CASSPEEVGAPLNTEAFF
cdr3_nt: TGTGCCAGCAGCCCGGAGGAGGTGGGGGCCCCTTTGAACACTGAAGCTTTCTTT

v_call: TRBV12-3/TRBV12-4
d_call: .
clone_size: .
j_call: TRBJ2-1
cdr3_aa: CASSSPGAWNEQFF
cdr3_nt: TGTGCCAGCAGTTCCCCCGGGGCGTGGAATGAGCAGTTCTTC

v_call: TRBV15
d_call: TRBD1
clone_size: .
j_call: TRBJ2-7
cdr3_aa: CATNHPGQGSYEQYF
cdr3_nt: TGTGCCACCAACCATCCGGGACAGGGATCCTACGAGCAGTACTTC

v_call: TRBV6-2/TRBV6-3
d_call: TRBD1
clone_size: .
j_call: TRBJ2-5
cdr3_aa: CASSYPDRGPETQYF
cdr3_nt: TGTGCCAGCAGTTACCCGGACAGGGGGCCAGAGACCCAGTACTTC